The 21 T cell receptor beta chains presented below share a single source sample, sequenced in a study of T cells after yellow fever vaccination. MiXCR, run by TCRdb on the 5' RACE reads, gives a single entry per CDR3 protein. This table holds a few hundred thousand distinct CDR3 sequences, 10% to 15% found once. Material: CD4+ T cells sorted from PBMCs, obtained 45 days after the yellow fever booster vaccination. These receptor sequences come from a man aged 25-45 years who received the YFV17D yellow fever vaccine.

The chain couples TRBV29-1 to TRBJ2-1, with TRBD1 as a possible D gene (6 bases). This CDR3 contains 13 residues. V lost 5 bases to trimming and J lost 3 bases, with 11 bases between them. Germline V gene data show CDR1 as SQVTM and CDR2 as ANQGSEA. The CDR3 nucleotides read TGCAGCGTTCAGGGGCCCAGCTACAATGAGCAGTTCTTC. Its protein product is CSVQGPSYNEQFF.

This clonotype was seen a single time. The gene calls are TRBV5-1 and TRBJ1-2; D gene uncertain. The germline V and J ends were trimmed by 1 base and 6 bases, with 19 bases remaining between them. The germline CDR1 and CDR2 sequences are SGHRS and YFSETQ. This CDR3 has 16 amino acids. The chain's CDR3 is CASSLTPSDTIHGYTF. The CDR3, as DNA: TGCGCCAGCAGCTTGACTCCATCCGACACCATACATGGCTACACCTTC. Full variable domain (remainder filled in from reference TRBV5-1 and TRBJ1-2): KAGVTQTPRYLIKTRGQQVTLSCSPISGHRSVSWYQQTPGQGLQFLFEYFSETQRNKGNFPGRFSGRQFSNSRSEMNVSTLELGDSALYLCASSLTPSDTIHGYTFGSGTRLTVV.

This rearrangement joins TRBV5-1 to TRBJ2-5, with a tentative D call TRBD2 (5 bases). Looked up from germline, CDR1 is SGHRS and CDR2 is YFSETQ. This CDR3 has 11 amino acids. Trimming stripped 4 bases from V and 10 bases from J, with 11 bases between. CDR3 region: CASSADGDQYF. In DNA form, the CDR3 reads TGCGCCAGCAGCGCGGACGGGGACCAGTACTTC.

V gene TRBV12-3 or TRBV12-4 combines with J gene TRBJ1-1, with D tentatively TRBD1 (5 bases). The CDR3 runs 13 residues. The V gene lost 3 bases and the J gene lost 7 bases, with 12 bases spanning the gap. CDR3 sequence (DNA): TGTGCCAGCAGTTTCCCAGGGACCGGTGAAGCTTTCTTT. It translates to CASSFPGTGEAFF.

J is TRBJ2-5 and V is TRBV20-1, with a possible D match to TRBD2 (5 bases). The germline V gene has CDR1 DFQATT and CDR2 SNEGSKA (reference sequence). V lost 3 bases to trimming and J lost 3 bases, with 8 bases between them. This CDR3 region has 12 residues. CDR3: CSASGEKETQYF. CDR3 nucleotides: TGCAGTGCTAGTGGGGAGAAAGAGACCCAGTACTTC.

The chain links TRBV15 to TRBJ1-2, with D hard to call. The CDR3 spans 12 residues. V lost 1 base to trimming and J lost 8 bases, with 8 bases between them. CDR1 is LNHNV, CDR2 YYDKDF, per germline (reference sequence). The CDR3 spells CATSRGAGGYTF. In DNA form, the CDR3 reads TGTGCCACCAGCAGAGGGGCGGGAGGCTACACCTTC.

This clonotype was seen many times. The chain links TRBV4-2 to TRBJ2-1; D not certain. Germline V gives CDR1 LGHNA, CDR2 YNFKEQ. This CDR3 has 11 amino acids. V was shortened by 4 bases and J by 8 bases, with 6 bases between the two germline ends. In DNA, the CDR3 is TGTGCCAGCAGCCCTGGGGATGAGCAGTTCTTC. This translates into CASSPGDEQFF.

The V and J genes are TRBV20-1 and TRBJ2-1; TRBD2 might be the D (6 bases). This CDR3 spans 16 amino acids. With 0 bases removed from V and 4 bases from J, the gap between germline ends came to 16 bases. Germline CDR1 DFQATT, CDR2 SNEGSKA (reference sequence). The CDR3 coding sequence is TGCAGTGCTAGAGATCTTAGCGGTCTAGCTTACAATGAGCAGTTCTTC. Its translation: CSARDLSGLAYNEQFF.

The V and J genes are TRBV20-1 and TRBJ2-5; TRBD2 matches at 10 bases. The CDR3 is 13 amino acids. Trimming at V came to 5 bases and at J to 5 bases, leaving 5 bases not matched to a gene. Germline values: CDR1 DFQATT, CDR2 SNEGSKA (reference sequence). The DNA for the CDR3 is TGCAGTGCTGGGACTAGCGTCGTGGAGACCCAGTACTTC. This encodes CSAGTSVVETQYF.

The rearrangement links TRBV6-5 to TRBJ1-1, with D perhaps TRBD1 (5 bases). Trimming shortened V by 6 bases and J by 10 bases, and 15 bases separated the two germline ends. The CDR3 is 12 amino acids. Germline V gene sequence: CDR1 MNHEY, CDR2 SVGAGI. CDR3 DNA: TGTGCCAGCAGGGACGGGGCCACCCGAGCTTTCTTT. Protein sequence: CASRDGATRAFF.

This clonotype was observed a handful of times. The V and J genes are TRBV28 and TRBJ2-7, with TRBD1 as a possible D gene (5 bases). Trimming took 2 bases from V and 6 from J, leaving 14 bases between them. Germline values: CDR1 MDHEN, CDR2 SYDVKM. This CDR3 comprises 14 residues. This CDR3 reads CASSLGARAGEQYF. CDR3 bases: TGTGCCAGCAGTTTAGGGGCCAGGGCTGGCGAGCAGTACTTC.

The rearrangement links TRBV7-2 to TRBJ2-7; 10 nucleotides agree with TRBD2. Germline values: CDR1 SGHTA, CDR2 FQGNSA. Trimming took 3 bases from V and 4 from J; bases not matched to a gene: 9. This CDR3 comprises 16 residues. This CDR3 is CASSFTGTSAAYEQYF. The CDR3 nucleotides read TGTGCCAGCAGCTTTACCGGGACTAGCGCCGCTTACGAGCAGTACTTC.

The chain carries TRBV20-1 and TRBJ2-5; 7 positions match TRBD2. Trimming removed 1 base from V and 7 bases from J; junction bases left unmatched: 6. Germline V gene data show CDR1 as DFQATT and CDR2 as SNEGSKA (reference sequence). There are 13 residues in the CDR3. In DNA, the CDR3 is TGCAGTGCTAGAGGAGGACTAGACGTGACCCAGTACTTC. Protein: CSARGGLDVTQYF.

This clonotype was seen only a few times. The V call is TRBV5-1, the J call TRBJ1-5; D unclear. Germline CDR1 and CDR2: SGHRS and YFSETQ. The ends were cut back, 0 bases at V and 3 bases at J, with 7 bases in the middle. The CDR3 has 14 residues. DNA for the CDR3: TGCGCCAGCAGCTTGGAAGGTATCAATCAGCCCCAGCATTTT. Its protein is CASSLEGINQPQHF.

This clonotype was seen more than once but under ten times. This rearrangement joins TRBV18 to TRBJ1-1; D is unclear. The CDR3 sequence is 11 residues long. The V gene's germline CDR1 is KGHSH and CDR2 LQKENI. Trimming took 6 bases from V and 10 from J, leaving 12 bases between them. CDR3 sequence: CASSPDGVAFF. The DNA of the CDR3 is TGTGCCAGCTCCCCAGACGGGGTAGCTTTCTTT.

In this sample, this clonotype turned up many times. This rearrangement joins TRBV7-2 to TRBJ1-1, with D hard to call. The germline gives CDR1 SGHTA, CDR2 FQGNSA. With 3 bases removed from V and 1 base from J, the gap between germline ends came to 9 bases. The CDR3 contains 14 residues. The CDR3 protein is CASSFDSRNTEAFF. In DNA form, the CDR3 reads TGTGCCAGCAGCTTTGACTCTCGGAACACTGAAGCTTTCTTT.

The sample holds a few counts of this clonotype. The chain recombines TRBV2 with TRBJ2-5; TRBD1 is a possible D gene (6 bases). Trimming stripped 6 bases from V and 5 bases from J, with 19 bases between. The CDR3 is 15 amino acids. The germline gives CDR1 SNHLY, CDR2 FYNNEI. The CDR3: CASRETGQNYETQYF. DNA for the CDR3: TGTGCCAGCAGGGAAACAGGACAGAATTACGAGACCCAGTACTTC.

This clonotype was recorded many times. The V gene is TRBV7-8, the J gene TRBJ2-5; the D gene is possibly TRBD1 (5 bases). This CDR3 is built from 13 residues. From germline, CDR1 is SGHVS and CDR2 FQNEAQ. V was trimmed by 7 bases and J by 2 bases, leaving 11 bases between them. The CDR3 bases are TGTGCCAGCAACCGACAGACTCAAGAGACCCAGTACTTC. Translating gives CASNRQTQETQYF.

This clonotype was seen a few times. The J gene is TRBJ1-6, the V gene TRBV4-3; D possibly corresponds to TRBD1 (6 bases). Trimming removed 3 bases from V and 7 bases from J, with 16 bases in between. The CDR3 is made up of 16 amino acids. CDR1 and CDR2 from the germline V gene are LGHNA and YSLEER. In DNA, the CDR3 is TGCGCCAGCAGCCAGAGACAGGCCGGTCCCAATTCACCCCTCCACTTT. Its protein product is CASSQRQAGPNSPLHF.

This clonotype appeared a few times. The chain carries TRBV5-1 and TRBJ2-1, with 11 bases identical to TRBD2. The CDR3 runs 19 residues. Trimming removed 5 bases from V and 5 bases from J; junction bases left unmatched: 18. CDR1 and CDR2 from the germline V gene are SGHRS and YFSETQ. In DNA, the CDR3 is TGCGCCAGCAGTCGAACTAGCGGGAGTTCCAAACTTCAAGACAATGAGCAGTTCTTC. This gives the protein CASSRTSGSSKLQDNEQFF.

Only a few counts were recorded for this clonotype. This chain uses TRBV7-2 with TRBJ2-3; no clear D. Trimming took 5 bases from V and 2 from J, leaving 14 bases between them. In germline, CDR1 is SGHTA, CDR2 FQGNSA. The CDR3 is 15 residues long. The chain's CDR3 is CASSVDGTYTDTQYF. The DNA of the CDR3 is TGTGCCAGCAGCGTCGATGGAACCTACACAGATACGCAGTATTTT.